Presented here are 32 T cell receptor beta chains from one specimen sequenced in a study of blood T cell repertoires in COVID-19. Libraries were prepared by immunoSEQ multiplex PCR; TCRdb keeps only in-frame clonotypes and omits some of them. The table includes around 200,000 clones, around 84% detected once. The sequenced sample was peripheral blood. The receptors derive from a man between 50 and 59 years old with acute or convalescent COVID-19.

The chain has TRBV2 and TRBJ1-5, with 10 bases identical to TRBD1. The CDR3 has 15 residues. J was trimmed by 6 bases and V by 1 base; bases with no gene match: 3. The germline V gene has CDR1 SNHLY and CDR2 FYNNEI. In nucleotides, the CDR3 is TGTGCCAGCAGTGAAGGACAGGGGGCTTTTCAGCCCCAGCATTTT. Its protein is CASSEGQGAFQPQHF.

The gene calls are TRBV18 and TRBJ2-6; 15 positions match TRBD2. Germline trimming cut 3 bases from V and 2 bases from J; bases unmatched to any gene: 5. Germline V gene lookup returns CDR1 KGHSH and CDR2 LQKENI. The CDR3 spans 19 residues. CDR3 bases: TGTGCCAGCTCACCCGGGACTAGCGGGGGGACAACTGGGGCCAACGTCCTGACTTTC. Translating it yields CASSPGTSGGTTGANVLTF. The full variable domain, rest sourced from reference TRBV18 and TRBJ2-6, is NAGVMQNPRHLVRRRGQEARLRCSPMKGHSHVYWYRQLPEEGLKFMVYLQKENIIDESGMPKERFSAEFPKEGPSILRIQQVVRGDSAAYFCASSPGTSGGTTGANVLTFGAGSRLTVL.

This chain connects TRBV5-5 to TRBJ2-5; TRBD1 agrees at 7 bases. The CDR3 has 16 residues. V lost 4 bases, J lost 4 bases, and 13 bases stayed unmatched. The germline V gene has CDR1 SGHKS and CDR2 YYEKEE (reference sequence). The CDR3 region has the DNA TGTGCCAGCAGCCCCAACCCCACAGGGGAAGGAGAGACCCAGTACTTC. This codes for CASSPNPTGEGETQYF.

The gene calls are TRBV12-5 and TRBJ2-5; TRBD1 matches at 9 bases. The CDR3 contains 16 residues. Germline assignment: CDR1 LGHNT and CDR2 FRNRAP. V lost 7 bases to trimming and J lost 4 bases; unmatched junction nucleotides: 13. In DNA form, the CDR3 reads TGTGCTAGTGCCTACTTTCTGGGACAGGGTTCAGAGACCCAGTACTTC. It yields the protein CASAYFLGQGSETQYF.

The chain couples TRBV6-5 to TRBJ1-2; D remains ambiguous. Germline values: CDR1 MNHEY, CDR2 SVGAGI. The CDR3 loop spans 14 amino acids. V dropped 6 bases and J dropped 4 bases, with 15 bases sitting between them. The CDR3 spells CASRPWESPYGYTF. DNA for the CDR3: TGTGCCAGCAGACCCTGGGAGTCCCCCTATGGCTACACCTTC.

Concerning this clone itself: This sample also contains other DNA sequences that code for the same CDR3. The chain links TRBV5-1 to TRBJ1-2; no clear D gene. V dropped 2 bases and J dropped 7 bases, with 9 bases sitting between them. This CDR3 spans 12 amino acids. Germline V gives CDR1 SGHRS, CDR2 YFSETQ. CDR3 bases: TGCGCCAGCAGCTTAGGGCGGGCTGGCTACACCTTC. It is translated as CASSLGRAGYTF.

This chain joins TRBV5-6 and TRBJ2-1; TRBD1 matches at 11 bases. This CDR3 has 16 amino acids. Losses at the gene ends were 4 bases for V and 4 bases for J; bases not matched to a gene: 7. Germline lookup yields CDR1 SGHDT and CDR2 YYEEEE. CDR3 sequence (DNA): TGTGCCAGCAGCGGGACAGGGGGGACATTTTACAATGAGCAGTTCTTC. It yields the protein CASSGTGGTFYNEQFF.

The rearrangement links TRBV10-2 to TRBJ1-2, with a weak D call TRBD1 (5 bases). From germline, CDR1 is WSHSY and CDR2 SAAADI. Trimming cost V 4 bases and J 7 bases, with 10 bases left between them. The length of the CDR3 is 12 residues. The DNA of the CDR3 is TGCGCCAGCAGTGTAACGGGGGGTGGCTACACCTTC. The encoded protein is CASSVTGGGYTF.

The V gene is TRBV6-6, the J gene TRBJ2-7; a possible D gene is TRBD2 (6 bases). Germline CDR1 is MNHNY and CDR2 is SVGAGI (reference sequence). This CDR3 contains 11 residues. Trimming cost V 6 bases and J 5 bases, with 8 bases left between them. The CDR3 spells CASRGGNEQYF. CDR3 DNA sequence: TGTGCCAGCAGAGGCGGGAACGAGCAGTACTTC.

The CDR3 here is CASSEAAEQPQHF. CDR3 in DNA: TGTGCCAGCTCTGAAGCCGCGGAGCAGCCCCAGCATTTT. V is TRBV18 and J is TRBJ1-5; D unclear. Trimming pared 6 bases from V and 7 bases from J, leaving 13 bases between. Germline CDR1 KGHSH, CDR2 LQKENI. This CDR3 is 13 amino acids long.

This clone was counted only a few times. The chain joins TRBV6-5 to TRBJ2-1; 9 bases map to TRBD1. In germline, CDR1 is MNHEY, CDR2 SVGAGI. The CDR3 runs 15 residues. V lost 6 bases, J lost 5 bases, and 8 bases stayed unmatched. CDR3 DNA sequence: TGTGCCAGCAGGATCGGACAGGGGTTTCACAATGAGCAGTTCTTC. It encodes CASRIGQGFHNEQFF.

The chain links TRBV7-9 to TRBJ1-1; 8 positions agree with TRBD1. This CDR3 region has 16 residues. Germline CDR1 and CDR2: SEHNR and FQNEAQ (reference sequence). The V segment lost 3 bases and the J segment 5 bases; nucleotides outside the gene matches: 11. CDR3 in amino acids: CASSFPFTGGKTEAFF. The CDR3 DNA is TGTGCCAGCAGCTTTCCCTTTACAGGGGGGAAGACTGAAGCTTTCTTT.

V gene TRBV19 combines with J gene TRBJ1-1; TRBD1 might be the D (5 bases). The V gene lost 5 bases and the J gene lost 3 bases, with 13 bases spanning the gap. Germline V CDR1 and CDR2: LNHDA, SQIVND (reference sequence). The CDR3 is 14 residues long. In nucleotides, the CDR3 is TGTGCCAGTAGTCCCCCGGGAGGGGACACTGAAGCTTTCTTT. Translating it yields CASSPPGGDTEAFF.

The CDR3 region has the DNA TGTGCCAGTTTCACAGGGGCAGTGAACACTGAAGCTTTCTTT. This translates into CASFTGAVNTEAFF. The chain couples TRBV5-6 to TRBJ1-1; TRBD1 matches at 7 bases. Unmatched junction bases numbered 7, after V lost 8 bases and J lost 0 bases. The CDR3 runs to 14 residues. CDR1 and CDR2 (germline): SGHDT, YYEEEE.

This clone was seen once. The V call is TRBV30, the J call TRBJ1-6; D is ambiguous. The ends were cut back, 2 bases at V and 8 bases at J, with 10 bases in the middle. Germline CDR1 and CDR2: GTSNPN and SVGIG (reference sequence). This CDR3 spans 13 amino acids. The CDR3: CAWSFQIYSPLHF. The CDR3 bases are TGTGCCTGGAGTTTCCAGATTTATTCACCCCTCCACTTT.

The rearrangement uses TRBV5-8 and TRBJ2-7, with 8 positions matching TRBD2. Per the germline V gene, CDR1 is SGHTS and CDR2 is YDEGEE. This CDR3 region has 13 residues. V gave up 7 bases and J gave up 6 bases; unmatched junction bases: 9. The CDR3 coding sequence is TGTGCCAGCCGATATGGGGGGACTAGCGAGCAGTACTTC. As protein: CASRYGGTSEQYF.

The rearrangement joins TRBV6-2 or TRBV6-3 to TRBJ2-3, with D maybe TRBD1 (5 bases). The CDR3 is 14 residues long. V lost 4 bases and J lost 7, with 15 bases in between. The germline CDR1 and CDR2 sequences are MNHEY and SVGEGT. CDR3 sequence (DNA): TGTGCCAGCAGTTTTGGGGCGGACCACCATACGCAGTATTTT. Encoded protein: CASSFGADHHTQYF.

This chain uses TRBV4-1 with TRBJ1-5; D is ambiguous. The germline gives CDR1 MGHRA, CDR2 YSYEKL. The ends were cut back, 1 base at V and 7 bases at J, with 11 bases in the middle. The CDR3 totals 14 residues. This chain's CDR3 is CASSQVLEKQPQHF. CDR3 DNA: TGCGCCAGCAGCCAAGTCCTAGAGAAGCAGCCCCAGCATTTT.

This clone was counted only a few times. This sequence joins TRBV11-2 and TRBJ1-4, with D uncertain. The CDR3 loop spans 14 amino acids. The V gene's germline CDR1 is SGHAT and CDR2 FQNNGV. The V end was cut by 1 base, the J end by 4 bases, with 7 bases between. The CDR3 nucleotides read TGTGCCAGCAGCTTAGCGACAAATAATGAAAAACTGTTTTTT. Its protein product is CASSLATNNEKLFF.

The chain is built from TRBV5-6 and TRBJ2-1, with 11 bases aligning to TRBD2. Germline-derived CDR1 and CDR2 are SGHDT and YYEEEE. The CDR3 consists of 18 residues. Trimming removed 4 bases from V and 5 bases from J; junction bases left unmatched: 14. CDR3 sequence (DNA): TGTGCCAGCAGCCGCCGAACCTTACTAGCGGGGGTCAACAATGAGCAGTTCTTC. The encoded protein is CASSRRTLLAGVNNEQFF.

V and J are TRBV19 and TRBJ1-1, with no clear D. The CDR3 is 13 amino acids. V gave up 3 bases and J gave up 4 bases, with 9 bases separating them. Looked up from germline, CDR1 is LNHDA and CDR2 is SQIVND (reference sequence). This CDR3 is CASSMGSPTEAFF. The CDR3 coding sequence is TGTGCCAGTAGTATGGGGAGTCCCACTGAAGCTTTCTTT.

The chain has TRBV19 and TRBJ2-3; 14 bases fit TRBD2. The ends lost 5 bases at V and 4 bases at J; junction bases unmatched: 5. Germline loops: CDR1 LNHDA, CDR2 SQIVND (reference sequence). The CDR3 consists of 16 residues. The CDR3 coding sequence is TGTGCCAGTAGTCGTGGACTAGCGGGGGGTGCAGATACGCAGTATTTT. Protein product: CASSRGLAGGADTQYF. Combining the CDR3 with reference TRBV19 and TRBJ2-3 gives the whole variable domain DGGITQSPKYLFRKEGQNVTLSCEQNLNHDAMYWYRQDPGQGLRLIYYSQIVNDFQKGDIAEGYSVSREKKESFPLTVTSAQKNPTAFYLCASSRGLAGGADTQYFGPGTRLTVL.

The genes are TRBV7-7 and TRBJ2-1, with TRBD2 matching over 7 bases. The V gene end was trimmed by 5 bases and the J gene end by 4 bases; junction bases not matched to a gene: 8. The germline V gene has CDR1 SSHAT and CDR2 FNYEAQ (reference sequence). CDR3 size: 15 residues. CDR3: CASSLGRGIYNEQFF. The CDR3 DNA reads as TGTGCCAGCAGCCTCGGGCGGGGGATTTACAATGAGCAGTTCTTC.

The J gene is TRBJ1-5, the V gene TRBV2; weak D call: TRBD1 (5 bases). Germline loops: CDR1 SNHLY, CDR2 FYNNEI. V was cut by 6 bases and J by 3 bases, with 15 bases left in between. The CDR3 runs 15 residues. The CDR3 loop reads CASSSRWGDNQPQHF. CDR3 nucleotide sequence: TGTGCCAGCAGCTCCAGATGGGGGGACAATCAGCCCCAGCATTTT.

The chain links TRBV11-3 to TRBJ2-1; 13 bases map to TRBD2. This CDR3 region has 16 residues. The germline V gene has CDR1 SGHNT and CDR2 YENEEA. Trimming took 5 bases from V and 10 from J; bases not matched to a gene: 11. The CDR3 nucleotides are TGTGCCAGCAGCGCCCGACTAGCGGGGGGAGGTGGCGAGCAGTTCTTC. It yields the protein CASSARLAGGGGEQFF.

This clone was counted a single time. J is TRBJ1-3 and V is TRBV27; possibly TRBD1 for D (5 bases). The CDR3 runs 15 residues. V was trimmed by 2 bases and J by 2 bases, leaving 10 bases between them. The germline gives CDR1 MNHEY, CDR2 SMNVEV (reference sequence). The CDR3 loop reads CASSLRGPPGNTIYF. Written as DNA, the CDR3 is TGTGCCAGCAGTTTAAGGGGTCCTCCTGGAAACACCATATATTTT.

This chain links TRBV3-1 (or the pseudogene TRBV3-2) with TRBJ1-2; 9 bases align to TRBD1. The junction had 10 bases not matched to a gene; V was cut back by 4 bases and J by 7 bases. CDR1 and CDR2 (germline): LGHDT, YNNKEL (reference sequence). The CDR3 contains 15 residues. The CDR3 coding sequence is TGTGCCAGCAGCCGAGAGTCCCGGGACAGGGCTGGCTACACCTTC. Its protein is CASSRESRDRAGYTF.

Note on this clone: This sample includes further DNA sequences coding for the same CDR3. The gene calls are TRBV6-6 and TRBJ1-2, with 7 bases fitting TRBD1. Trimming removed 2 bases from V and 5 bases from J; junction bases left unmatched: 5. The CDR3 extends over 14 amino acids. Germline V gives CDR1 MNHNY, CDR2 SVGAGI (reference sequence). The CDR3 bases are TGTGCCAGCAGTTACGGGACAGCCCCATATGGCTACACCTTC. Protein sequence: CASSYGTAPYGYTF.

The V call is TRBV5-1, the J call TRBJ2-1; D remains unclear. Germline V gene sequence: CDR1 SGHRS, CDR2 YFSETQ. The CDR3 spans 13 residues. The germline V and J ends were trimmed by 0 bases and 6 bases, with 7 bases remaining between them. Written as DNA, the CDR3 is TGCGCCAGCAGCTTGGACAGTCTCAATGAGCAGTTCTTC. Translating it yields CASSLDSLNEQFF.

V usage is TRBV5-4 and J usage is TRBJ1-2; TRBD1 matches 10 bases. CDR3 length: 16 residues. The V gene end was trimmed by 0 bases and the J gene end by 8 bases; junction bases not matched to a gene: 10. The V gene's germline CDR1 is SGHNT and CDR2 YYREEE (reference sequence). CDR3 nucleotide sequence: TGTGCCAGCAGCTTGGGAGGACAGGGGGAAACATACGGCTACACCTTC. The encoded protein is CASSLGGQGETYGYTF. Full variable domain (rest looked up from reference TRBV5-4 and TRBJ1-2): ETGVTQSPTHLIKTRGQQVTLRCSSQSGHNTVSWYQQALGQGPQFIFQYYREEENGRGNFPPRFSGLQFPNYSSELNVNALELDDSALYLCASSLGGQGETYGYTFGSGTRLTVV.

The gene calls are TRBV6-1 and TRBJ2-7, with a possible D match to TRBD1 (5 bases). Germline values: CDR1 MNHNS, CDR2 SASEGT. Trimming stripped 3 bases from V and 5 bases from J, with 14 bases between. The CDR3 extends over 14 amino acids. CDR3 sequence reads: CASSEAFRANEQYF. CDR3 DNA: TGTGCCAGCAGTGAGGCCTTCAGGGCCAACGAGCAGTACTTC.

V gene TRBV5-1 combines with J gene TRBJ2-5; maybe TRBD1 (5 bases). This CDR3 comprises 13 residues. In germline, CDR1 is SGHRS, CDR2 YFSETQ. Trimming took 2 bases from V and 5 from J, leaving 10 bases between them. CDR3 DNA: TGCGCCAGCAGCTTAATCAGGGCGGAGACCCAGTACTTC. This codes for CASSLIRAETQYF. The entire variable domain, with the rest obtained from reference TRBV5-1 and TRBJ2-5, is as follows: KAGVTQTPRYLIKTRGQQVTLSCSPISGHRSVSWYQQTPGQGLQFLFEYFSETQRNKGNFPGRFSGRQFSNSRSEMNVSTLELGDSALYLCASSLIRAETQYFGPGTRLLVL.